Shown below are 5 T cell receptor beta chains from a single sample sequenced in a study of naive and memory T cell subsets. Study-wide points: Naive repertoires, especially CD8, held a few larger clonotypes, possibly memory cells re-expressing CD45RA.

Two oligonucleotides, mixed equimolar, formed the beta constant-region primer covering TRBC1 and TRBC2. Four rounds of PCR amplified the ligated cDNA using nested alpha and beta constant-region primers plus SP2. TCRdb analysed the UMI-ligation and nested PCR reads with MiXCR anew, one entry per CDR3 protein. In the table there are about 90,000 distinct CDR3 sequences, roughly 10% of which are singletons. No antigens are known for them. Sequenced material: naive CD4+ T cells from blood. The receptors were gathered from a human donor in good health.

This rearrangement joins TRBV12-3 or TRBV12-4 to TRBJ1-1, with D unresolved. Between the trimmed V and J ends, which lost 7 bases and 11 bases, there was a span of 17 bases. The CDR3 consists of 12 residues. The CDR3 region has the DNA TGTGCCAGCATCCGTGGTGTGGGTCAGGCTTTCTTT. Protein: CASIRGVGQAFF.

This rearrangement joins TRBV12-3 or TRBV12-4 to TRBJ1-1, with D maybe TRBD1 (5 bases). Trimming left V 3 bases short and J 5 bases short, with 19 bases between. CDR3 length: 16 amino acids. In DNA form, the CDR3 reads TGTGCCAGCAGTTTCGATCGGCCGGGACTGGGGACTGAAGCTTTCTTT. Protein sequence: CASSFDRPGLGTEAFF.

The table lists this clonotype with many counts. The chain joins TRBV5-1 to TRBJ2-7; TRBD2 is a possible D gene (5 bases). The germline V gene encodes CDR1 SGHRS and CDR2 YFSETQ. V shed 3 bases and J shed 4 bases, with 5 bases lying between them. The CDR3 contains 11 residues. In DNA form, the CDR3 reads TGCGCCAGCAGCTCGGGGTACGAGCAGTACTTC. It codes for CASSSGYEQYF.

The sample holds a few counts of this clonotype. V and J are TRBV7-9 and TRBJ1-1; 12 bases line up with TRBD1. The CDR3 runs to 16 residues. The V gene end was trimmed by 5 bases and the J gene end by 4 bases; junction bases not matched to a gene: 8. Germline-derived CDR1 and CDR2 are SEHNR and FQNEAQ (reference sequence). CDR3 DNA sequence: TGTGCCAGCAGCACGACGGGACAGGGGGCGGTCACTGAAGCTTTCTTT. Translating gives CASSTTGQGAVTEAFF.

This clonotype showed up just once. The chain recombines TRBV18 with TRBJ2-1, with D possibly TRBD1 on 5 matching bases. Trimming removed 5 bases at V and 7 bases at J, with 30 bases between. The CDR3 has 19 amino acids. From germline, CDR1 is KGHSH and CDR2 LQKENI. In DNA, the CDR3 is TGTGCCAGCTCAAGCCAAACCTCGACCTGGGGCAGAGTTGGGAATGAGCAGTTCTTC. It specifies CASSSQTSTWGRVGNEQFF.